This is a list of T cell receptor beta chains from one sample in a study of blood T cell repertoires in COVID-19. Profiling relied on immunoSEQ multiplex PCR, and the TCRdb table lists in-frame clones only, not all of them. The sample contains 150,000 to 200,000 clones, roughly 80% of which appear only once. Specimen: peripheral blood. The receptors shown here come from a man aged 55-75 years with acute or convalescent COVID-19. CDR3s leave out the opening cysteine and the closing phenylalanine or tryptophan. D genes are given only for firm matches.

J | V | D | CDR3
TRBJ1-2 | TRBV19 | NA | ASSIEQGRNYGYT
TRBJ1-1 | TRBV7-3 | NA | ASSFSGNTEAF
TRBJ2-2 | TRBV29-1 | NA | SVSDTGELF
TRBJ2-6 | TRBV10-2 | NA | ASSDGRAGANVLT
TRBJ2-2 | TRBV6-6 | TRBD2 | ASSRRDWYSGDTGELF
TRBJ2-3 | TRBV10-1 | NA | ASSESRHTDTQY
TRBJ1-1 | TRBV18 | NA | ASSPLRGGVTEAF
TRBJ1-4 | TRBV6-1 | NA | ASSEDGNQEKLF
TRBJ1-4 | TRBV19 | TRBD1 | ASSAGGRANEKLF
TRBJ2-5 | TRBV2 | TRBD2 | ASTLGIAGGPEY
TRBJ2-1 | TRBV7-3 | TRBD1 | ASSRADRPNEQF
TRBJ1-2 | TRBV9 | TRBD1 | ASSDPGQGGPGLYGYT
TRBJ1-5 | TRBV6-1 | TRBD1 | ASSEVPDREGQPQH
TRBJ2-3 | TRBV5-1 | NA | ASSLNGGTDTQY
TRBJ2-1 | TRBV19 | NA | ASSMGGGIYNEQF
TRBJ1-4 | TRBV25-1 | NA | ASSERGHRSEKLF
TRBJ2-2 | TRBV2 | NA | ASSEGSGTGELF
TRBJ2-7 | TRBV2 | NA | ASAVRSEYEQY
TRBJ2-1 | TRBV7-2 | TRBD2 | ASSLVWLGGGLNNEQF
TRBJ1-1 | TRBV5-1 | TRBD1 | ASSIQGDTEAF
TRBJ2-7 | TRBV3-1/TRBV3-2 | NA | ASSQGGTLTLYEQY
TRBJ1-6 | TRBV6-1 | NA | ASSERTVSPLH
TRBJ1-1 | TRBV7-2 | TRBD1 | ASSSWGQSGTEAF
TRBJ2-1 | TRBV15 | TRBD1 | ATSRANRIGGQFNEQF
TRBJ1-2 | TRBV7-8 | NA | ASRGLRAGGYT
TRBJ2-1 | TRBV5-6 | NA | ASDIQGEQF
TRBJ2-1 | TRBV4-2 | TRBD2 | ASSQEAGAGGEQF
TRBJ1-2 | TRBV6-1 | NA | ASSDGDVGYT
TRBJ2-5 | TRBV5-1 | TRBD1 | ASRNQQGAQETQY
TRBJ2-3 | TRBV6-2/TRBV6-3 | NA | ASSSSTSGGYTDTQY
TRBJ1-1 | TRBV30 | NA | AWSRGGNTEAF
TRBJ1-1 | TRBV19 | TRBD1 | ASRPRSRGLEAF
TRBJ2-7 | TRBV3-1/TRBV3-2 | NA | ASSGGAQYEQY
TRBJ1-5 | TRBV7-2 | NA | ASSLKGGGNQPQH
TRBJ2-7 | TRBV23-1 | NA | ANGTQGYEQY
TRBJ2-5 | TRBV27 | TRBD2 | ASSPASGVGTQY
TRBJ2-1 | TRBV11-2 | NA | ASSLISSVYNEQF
TRBJ2-5 | TRBV18 | NA | ASSPQETSQETQY
TRBJ1-2 | TRBV19 | NA | ASSPRLDYGYT
TRBJ2-4 | TRBV3-1/TRBV3-2 | NA | ASSQGRVQSNIQY
TRBJ2-7 | TRBV5-4 | NA | ASSVGARFDEQY